Below, one T cell receptor (beta chain) is given with its context. Its antigen is undetermined. This record comes from a study of graft-versus-host responses after intestinal transplantation. In the study overall: Transplants given to recipients were multivisceral, liver-intestinal, or isolated intestinal. Anti-thymocyte globulin was used for induction in all recipients, who then took tacrolimus and steroids for 3 to 4 years. Broader study findings: High graft-versus-host to host-versus-graft clonal ratios were found in allografts of patients who had graft-donor T cell macrochimerism. Recipient marrow harbored GvH clones, some of which surfaced first in ileum or blood.

Processing of graft tissue released intraepithelial and lamina propria lymphocytes. The CDR3 is 15 amino acids. Trimming removed 7 bases from V and 3 bases from J; junction bases left unmatched: 9. Per germline, CDR1 MNHNS and CDR2 SASEGT. Produced via immunoSEQ multiplex PCR; TCRdb's table is partial and in-frame only. Of some 8,200 clones listed, around 74% are singletons. The receptor was derived from a human patient who received an intestinal transplant, so some T cells may come from the graft donor. The chain carries TRBV6-1 and TRBJ2-7; the match to TRBD1 covers 10 bases. The sequences come from ileum tissue, collected about 230 days after intestinal transplant. The CDR3 coding sequence is TGTGCCAGCATCGGAACCGGGACAGGGGTCTACGAGCAGTACTTC. Protein product: CASIGTGTGVYEQYF.